This TCR beta chain was obtained from a study of control samples from healthy donors and cancer patients. Germline V gene sequence: CDR1 MDHEN, CDR2 SYDVKM. The CDR3 covers 12 residues. V was trimmed by 10 bases and J by 3 bases, leaving 10 bases between them. Method: immunoSEQ multiplex PCR; TCRdb's copy keeps in-frame clones and lacks some. The table lists 73,000 or so clones, roughly 87% of them singletons, with just under 4% in the top ten. The sample taken for sequencing was blood. The sequence was obtained from a woman aged 45-59 years in good health. The genes are TRBV28 and TRBJ1-5; maybe TRBD1 (6 bases). This CDR3 is CANQGNNQPQHF. In DNA, the CDR3 is TGTGCCAACCAGGGGAACAATCAGCCCCAGCATTTT.